Presented here are 26 T cell receptor beta chains from one specimen sequenced in a study of cytomegalovirus exposure and HLA in healthy donors. The PCR employed 60 Vbeta primers together with 13 Jbeta primers. Sequencing was performed with immunoSEQ multiplex PCR; in TCRdb, only in-frame clones are kept and a portion is missing. Here the sample spans a few hundred thousand clones, approximately 80% being singletons. The source material was PBMCs. The receptor source for this set is a man younger than 40 in good health and CMV-seronegative.

The chain has TRBV6-5 and TRBJ2-3, with TRBD2 identical over 12 bases. Per the germline V gene, CDR1 is MNHEY and CDR2 is SVGAGI. The trim removed 6 bases at V and 7 bases at J, leaving 5 bases unmatched. This CDR3 region has 14 residues. CDR3 coding DNA: TGTGCCAGCAGCCCTAGCGGGGGGGCTTATACGCAGTATTTT. Encoded protein: CASSPSGGAYTQYF.

The CDR3 loop reads CASSPGTGKFPGYTF. The CDR3 DNA sequence: TGTGCCAGCAGTCCAGGGACAGGGAAATTTCCTGGCTACACCTTC. The chain joins TRBV28 to TRBJ1-2; 9 positions match TRBD1. The V gene end was trimmed by 5 bases and the J gene end by 7 bases; junction bases not matched to a gene: 11. The CDR3 contains 15 residues. Germline CDR1 is MDHEN and CDR2 is SYDVKM.

A few counts support this clone. The chain's CDR3 is CASRNDRVTEAFF. Here the CDR3 DNA reads TGTGCCAGTAGGAACGACAGGGTCACTGAAGCTTTCTTT. V is TRBV19 and J is TRBJ1-1; 7 nucleotides agree with TRBD1. Looked up from germline, CDR1 is LNHDA and CDR2 is SQIVND (reference sequence). Germline trimming cut 6 bases from V and 4 bases from J; bases unmatched to any gene: 5. CDR3 length: 13 amino acids.

This chain uses TRBV6-5 with TRBJ1-2, with D possibly matching TRBD1 (6 bases). V gave up 6 bases and J gave up 4 bases, with 15 bases separating them. The germline CDR1 and CDR2 sequences are MNHEY and SVGAGI. This CDR3 comprises 14 residues. CDR3 region: CASSMGGGTYGYTF. CDR3 sequence (DNA): TGTGCCAGCAGCATGGGGGGGGGCACCTATGGCTACACCTTC.

The sample holds one count of this clone. This sequence joins TRBV6-5 and TRBJ2-3; perhaps TRBD2 as D (5 bases). Germline CDR1 and CDR2: MNHEY and SVGAGI. The V end was cut by 2 bases, the J end by 4 bases, with 13 bases between. The CDR3 is 15 residues long. CDR3: CASSYGLGPSDTQYF. CDR3 coding DNA: TGTGCCAGCAGTTACGGACTCGGCCCATCAGATACGCAGTATTTT.

V and J are TRBV6-1 and TRBJ1-1, with D possibly matching TRBD1 (6 bases). The CDR3 consists of 14 residues. V lost 7 bases to trimming and J lost 4 bases, with 16 bases between them. CDR1 is MNHNS, CDR2 SASEGT, per germline. The CDR3 region is CASTRMGALTEAFF. CDR3 sequence (DNA): TGTGCCAGCACCAGAATGGGGGCTCTCACTGAAGCTTTCTTT.

CDR3 sequence (DNA): TGTGCCAGCAGCTTAGCGTTCGGGTATGAGACCCAGTACTTC. Its translation: CASSLAFGYETQYF. The chain employs TRBV7-9 and TRBJ2-5; D is undetermined. Germline-derived CDR1 and CDR2 are SEHNR and FQNEAQ (reference sequence). Trimming removed 0 bases at V and 5 bases at J, with 10 bases between. This CDR3 has 14 amino acids.

The chain recombines TRBV2 with TRBJ2-7; 9 bases line up with TRBD1. V gave up 8 bases and J gave up 5 bases; unmatched junction bases: 7. The CDR3 loop spans 13 amino acids. CDR1 is SNHLY, CDR2 FYNNEI, per germline. The CDR3 bases are TGTGCCAGCGCGGGACAGGGTATCGACGAGCAGTACTTC. Translation: CASAGQGIDEQYF.

The V gene is TRBV29-1, the J gene TRBJ2-3; tentatively, D is TRBD2 (5 bases). The germline gives CDR1 SQVTM, CDR2 ANQGSEA. The V gene lost 8 bases and the J gene lost 2 bases, with 17 bases spanning the gap. The CDR3 consists of 14 residues. CDR3 nucleotide sequence: TGCAGCTGTATAGAGGACTTCAACACAGATACGCAGTATTTT. As protein: CSCIEDFNTDTQYF.

J is TRBJ2-1 and V is TRBV19, with 9 nucleotides matching TRBD1. Looked up from germline, CDR1 is LNHDA and CDR2 is SQIVND (reference sequence). The CDR3 totals 14 residues. The V gene end was trimmed by 5 bases and the J gene end by 2 bases; junction bases not matched to a gene: 1. The CDR3 reads CASSWTGAYNEQFF. As DNA, the CDR3 is TGTGCCAGTAGTTGGACAGGGGCCTACAATGAGCAGTTCTTC.

This rearrangement joins TRBV29-1 to TRBJ1-1; a possible D gene is TRBD1 (6 bases). The CDR3 has 14 residues. From germline, CDR1 is SQVTM and CDR2 ANQGSEA. V lost 5 bases and J lost 5, with 18 bases in between. The CDR3 loop is CSVTGQSSVTEAFF. CDR3 coding DNA: TGCAGCGTTACAGGGCAATCCTCGGTTACTGAAGCTTTCTTT.

This sequence joins TRBV7-9 and TRBJ1-1, with no clear D. This CDR3 region has 13 residues. Per the germline V gene, CDR1 is SEHNR and CDR2 is FQNEAQ (reference sequence). Trimming stripped 4 bases from V and 1 base from J, with 7 bases between. CDR3 sequence (DNA): TGTGCCAGCAGCTCCAACACGAACACTGAAGCTTTCTTT. As protein: CASSSNTNTEAFF. Full variable domain (missing parts from reference TRBV7-9 and TRBJ1-1): DTGVSQNPRHKITKRGQNVTFRCDPISEHNRLYWYRQTLGQGPEFLTYFQNEAQLEKSRLLSDRFSAERPKGSFSTLEIQRTEQGDSAMYLCASSSNTNTEAFFGQGTRLTVV.

V usage is TRBV4-2 and J usage is TRBJ2-7; TRBD2 agrees at 12 bases. V dropped 1 base and J dropped 4; count of bases not matched to a gene: 5. The CDR3 length is 16 residues. Germline CDR1 is LGHNA and CDR2 is YNFKEQ. The CDR3 DNA follows: TGTGCCAGCAGCCAAGTTTCGCTAGCGGGGGGGTACGAGCAGTACTTC. Amino acids: CASSQVSLAGGYEQYF.

The V gene is TRBV5-4, the J gene TRBJ2-2; D gene uncertain. The CDR3 consists of 12 residues. V dropped 10 bases and J dropped 7 bases, with 14 bases sitting between them. Germline V gives CDR1 SGHNT, CDR2 YYREEE (reference sequence). The CDR3 nucleotides read TGTGCCTCCCGTTTAGATGTCGGGGAGCTGTTTTTT. Protein: CASRLDVGELFF. The full variable domain, with the rest looked up from reference TRBV5-4 and TRBJ2-2, is ETGVTQSPTHLIKTRGQQVTLRCSSQSGHNTVSWYQQALGQGPQFIFQYYREEENGRGNFPPRFSGLQFPNYSSELNVNALELDDSALYLCASRLDVGELFFGEGSRLTVL.

This clone was counted once. This chain links TRBV10-3 with TRBJ1-2; the D gene is possibly TRBD1 (6 bases). Germline values: CDR1 ENHRY, CDR2 SYGVKD. With 3 bases removed from V and 8 bases from J, the gap between germline ends came to 16 bases. This CDR3 comprises 14 residues. CDR3 sequence reads: CAISDFRGADGYTF. In nucleotides, the CDR3 is TGTGCCATCAGTGATTTCAGGGGAGCAGACGGCTACACCTTC.

This clone was picked up one time. The V call is TRBV7-9, the J call TRBJ1-1; D remains unclear. This CDR3 has 13 amino acids. Trimming shortened V by 2 bases and J by 1 base, and 5 bases separated the two germline ends. Per germline, CDR1 SEHNR and CDR2 FQNEAQ (reference sequence). CDR3 coding DNA: TGTGCCAGCAGCTTATCACAGAACACTGAAGCTTTCTTT. Translation: CASSLSQNTEAFF.

The V call is TRBV28, the J call TRBJ2-7, with a possible D match to TRBD2 (5 bases). Germline V gene data show CDR1 as MDHEN and CDR2 as SYDVKM. V dropped 3 bases and J dropped 1 base, with 13 bases sitting between them. This CDR3 spans 15 amino acids. The DNA of the CDR3 is TGTGCCAGCAGTTTGACCCCAGAGGGTTCCTACGAGCAGTACTTC. Translated: CASSLTPEGSYEQYF.

CDR3 residues: CASSQGTSGGAGQETQYF. The CDR3 DNA is TGTGCCAGCAGCCAGGGGACTAGCGGGGGGGCAGGACAAGAGACCCAGTACTTC. This chain links TRBV9 with TRBJ2-5; 16 bases map to TRBD2. CDR3 length: 18 residues. Germline CDR1 and CDR2: SGDLS and YYNGEE. The trim removed 4 bases at V and 2 bases at J, leaving 8 bases unmatched.

CDR3 nucleotides: TGCGCCAGCACCGTATCCGGGACAGATAATTCACCCCTCCACTTT. Protein product: CASTVSGTDNSPLHF. The V and J genes are TRBV5-1 and TRBJ1-6; 7 bases fit TRBD1. V was clipped by 6 bases and J by 5 bases; unmatched bases: 8. CDR3 size: 15 residues. Germline V CDR1 and CDR2: SGHRS, YFSETQ.

The chain joins TRBV11-2 to TRBJ2-7; no clear D gene. Germline V gene data show CDR1 as SGHAT and CDR2 as FQNNGV. This CDR3 comprises 14 residues. The ends were cut back, 1 base at V and 0 bases at J, with 7 bases in the middle. The CDR3 sequence is CASSLARSSYEQYF. CDR3 DNA sequence: TGTGCCAGCAGCTTAGCAAGGAGCTCCTACGAGCAGTACTTC.

This clone was seen just once. J is TRBJ1-3 and V is TRBV9; D not certain. The germline CDR1 and CDR2 sequences are SGDLS and YYNGEE. V was cut by 6 bases and J by 1 base, with 11 bases left in between. The CDR3 is made up of 14 amino acids. The CDR3 bases are TGTGCCAGCACCCCACAGATTTCTGGAAACACCATATATTTT. It yields the protein CASTPQISGNTIYF.

The table lists this clone with a few counts. The chain combines TRBV11-3 with TRBJ1-2; D not certain. CDR3 size: 14 residues. CDR1 and CDR2 from the germline V gene are SGHNT and YENEEA. V dropped 1 base and J dropped 4 bases, with 10 bases sitting between them. The CDR3 coding sequence is TGTGCCAGCAGCTTAGTACCAGCGTTCTATGGCTACACCTTC. Protein sequence: CASSLVPAFYGYTF.

The chain carries TRBV4-2 and TRBJ2-5, with TRBD2 matching over 12 bases. The CDR3 extends over 16 amino acids. Germline-derived CDR1 and CDR2 are LGHNA and YNFKEQ. The V segment lost 1 base and the J segment 4 bases; nucleotides outside the gene matches: 4. In DNA form, the CDR3 reads TGTGCCAGCAGCCAAGGTCCTAGCGGGGGGGCAGAGACCCAGTACTTC. Protein sequence: CASSQGPSGGAETQYF.

The chain uses TRBV9 and TRBJ2-7, with D possibly matching TRBD1 (5 bases). Between the trimmed V and J ends, which lost 2 bases and 2 bases, there was a span of 17 bases. The CDR3 contains 16 residues. Germline lookup yields CDR1 SGDLS and CDR2 YYNGEE. The CDR3 region has the DNA TGTGCCAGCAGCGTGGGCTCCGAGACAGAAACCTACGAGCAGTACTTC. The encoded protein is CASSVGSETETYEQYF. The variable domain in full, with the rest retrieved from reference TRBV9 and TRBJ2-7, is DSGVTQTPKHLITATGQRVTLRCSPRSGDLSVYWYQQSLDQGLQFLIQYYNGEERAKGNILERFSAQQFPDLHSELNLSSLELGDSALYFCASSVGSETETYEQYFGPGTRLTVT.

The chain couples TRBV7-3 to TRBJ2-7, with a weak D call TRBD1 (5 bases). The CDR3 is 15 residues long. Germline V CDR1 and CDR2: SGHTA, FQGTGA. Trimming shortened V by 2 bases and J by 3 bases, and 14 bases separated the two germline ends. For the CDR3, the DNA is TGTGCCAGCAGCTTACGGCAGGGTATTGGCTACGAGCAGTACTTC. Amino acid sequence: CASSLRQGIGYEQYF.

The J gene is TRBJ1-1, the V gene TRBV2, with 8 bases lining up with TRBD1. The CDR3 has 13 amino acids. From germline, CDR1 is SNHLY and CDR2 FYNNEI. V shed 6 bases, J shed 4 bases, and the junction held 4 bases outside the gene matches. The CDR3 DNA reads as TGTGCCAGCAGAGACAGGGGTTTCACTGAAGCTTTCTTT. This gives the protein CASRDRGFTEAFF.